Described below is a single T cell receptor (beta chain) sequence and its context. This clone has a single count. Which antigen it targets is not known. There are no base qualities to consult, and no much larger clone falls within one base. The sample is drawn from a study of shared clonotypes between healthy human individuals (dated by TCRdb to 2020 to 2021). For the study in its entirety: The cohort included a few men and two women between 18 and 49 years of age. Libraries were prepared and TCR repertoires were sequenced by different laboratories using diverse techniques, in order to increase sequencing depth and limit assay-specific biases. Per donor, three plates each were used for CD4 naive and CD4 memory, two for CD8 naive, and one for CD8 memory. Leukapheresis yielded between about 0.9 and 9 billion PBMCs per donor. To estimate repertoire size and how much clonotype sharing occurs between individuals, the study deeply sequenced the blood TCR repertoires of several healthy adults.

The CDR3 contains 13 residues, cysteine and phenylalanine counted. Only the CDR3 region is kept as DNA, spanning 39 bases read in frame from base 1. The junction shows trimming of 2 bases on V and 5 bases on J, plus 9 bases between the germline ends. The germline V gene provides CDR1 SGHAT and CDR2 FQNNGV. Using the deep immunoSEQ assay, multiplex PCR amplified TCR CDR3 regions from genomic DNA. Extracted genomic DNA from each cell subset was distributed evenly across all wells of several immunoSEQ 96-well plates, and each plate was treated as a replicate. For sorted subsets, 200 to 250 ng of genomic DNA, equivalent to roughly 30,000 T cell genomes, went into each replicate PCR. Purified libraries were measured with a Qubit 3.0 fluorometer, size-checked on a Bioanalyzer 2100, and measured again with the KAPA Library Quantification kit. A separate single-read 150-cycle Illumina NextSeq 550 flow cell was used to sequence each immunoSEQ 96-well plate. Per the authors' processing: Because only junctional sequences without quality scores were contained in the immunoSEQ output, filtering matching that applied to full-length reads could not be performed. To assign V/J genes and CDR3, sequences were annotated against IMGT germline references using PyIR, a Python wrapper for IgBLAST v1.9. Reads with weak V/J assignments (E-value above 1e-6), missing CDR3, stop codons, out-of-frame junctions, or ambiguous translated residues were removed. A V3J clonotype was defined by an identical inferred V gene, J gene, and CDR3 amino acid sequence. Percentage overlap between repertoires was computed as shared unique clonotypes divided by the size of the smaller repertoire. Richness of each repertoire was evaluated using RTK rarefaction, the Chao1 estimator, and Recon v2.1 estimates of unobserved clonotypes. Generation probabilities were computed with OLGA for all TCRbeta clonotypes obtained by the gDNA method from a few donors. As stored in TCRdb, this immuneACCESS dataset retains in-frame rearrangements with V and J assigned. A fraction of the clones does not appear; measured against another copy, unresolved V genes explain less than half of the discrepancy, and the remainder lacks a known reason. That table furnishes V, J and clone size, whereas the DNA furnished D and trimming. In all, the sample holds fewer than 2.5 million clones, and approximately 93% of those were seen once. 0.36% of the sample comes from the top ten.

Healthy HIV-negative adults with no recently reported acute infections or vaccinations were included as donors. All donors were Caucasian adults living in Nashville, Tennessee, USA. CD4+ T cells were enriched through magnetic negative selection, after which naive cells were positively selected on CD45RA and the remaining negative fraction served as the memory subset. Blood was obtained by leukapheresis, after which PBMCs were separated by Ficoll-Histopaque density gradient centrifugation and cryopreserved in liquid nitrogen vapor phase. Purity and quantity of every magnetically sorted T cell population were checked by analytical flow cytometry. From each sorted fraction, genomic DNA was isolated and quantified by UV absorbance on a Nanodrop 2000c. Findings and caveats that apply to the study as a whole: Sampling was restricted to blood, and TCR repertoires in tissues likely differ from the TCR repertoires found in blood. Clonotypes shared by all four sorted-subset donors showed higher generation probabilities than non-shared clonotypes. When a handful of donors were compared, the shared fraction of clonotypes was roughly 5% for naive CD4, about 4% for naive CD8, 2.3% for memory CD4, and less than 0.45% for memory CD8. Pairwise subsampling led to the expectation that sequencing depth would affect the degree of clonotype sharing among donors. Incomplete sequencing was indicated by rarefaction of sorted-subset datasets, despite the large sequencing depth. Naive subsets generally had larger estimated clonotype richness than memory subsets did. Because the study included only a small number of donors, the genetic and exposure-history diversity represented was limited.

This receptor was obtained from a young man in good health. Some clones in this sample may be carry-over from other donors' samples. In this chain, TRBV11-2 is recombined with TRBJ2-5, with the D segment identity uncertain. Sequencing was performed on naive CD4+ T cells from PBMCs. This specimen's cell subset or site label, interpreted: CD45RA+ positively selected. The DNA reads TGTGCCAGCAGCTTAAGGCCTGGGGAGACCCAGTACTTC. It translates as CASSLRPGETQYF.